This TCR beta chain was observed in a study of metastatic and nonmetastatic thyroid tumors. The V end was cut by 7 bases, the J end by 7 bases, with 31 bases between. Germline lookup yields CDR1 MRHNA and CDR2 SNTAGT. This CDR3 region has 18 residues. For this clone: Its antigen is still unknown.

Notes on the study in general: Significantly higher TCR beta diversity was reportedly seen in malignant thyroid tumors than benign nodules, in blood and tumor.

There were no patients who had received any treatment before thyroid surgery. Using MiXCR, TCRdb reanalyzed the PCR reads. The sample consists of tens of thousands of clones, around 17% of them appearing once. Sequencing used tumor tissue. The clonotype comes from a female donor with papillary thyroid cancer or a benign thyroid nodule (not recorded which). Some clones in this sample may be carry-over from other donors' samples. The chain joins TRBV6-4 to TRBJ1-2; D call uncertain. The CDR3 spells CASTRRYFPELSLCGYTF. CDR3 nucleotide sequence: TGTGCCAGCACGAGGAGGTACTTTCCGGAGCTTTCTCTATGTGGCTACACCTTC.